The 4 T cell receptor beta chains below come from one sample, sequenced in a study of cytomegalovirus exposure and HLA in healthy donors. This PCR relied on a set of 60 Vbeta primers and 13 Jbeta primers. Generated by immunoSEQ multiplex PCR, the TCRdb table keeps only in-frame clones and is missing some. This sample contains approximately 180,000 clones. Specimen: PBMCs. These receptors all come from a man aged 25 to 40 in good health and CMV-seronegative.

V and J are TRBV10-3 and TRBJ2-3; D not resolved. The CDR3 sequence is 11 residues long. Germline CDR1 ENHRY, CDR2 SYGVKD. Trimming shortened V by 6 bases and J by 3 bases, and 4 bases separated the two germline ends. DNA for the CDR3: TGTGCCATCAGCCAGACAGATACGCAGTATTTT. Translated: CAISQTDTQYF.

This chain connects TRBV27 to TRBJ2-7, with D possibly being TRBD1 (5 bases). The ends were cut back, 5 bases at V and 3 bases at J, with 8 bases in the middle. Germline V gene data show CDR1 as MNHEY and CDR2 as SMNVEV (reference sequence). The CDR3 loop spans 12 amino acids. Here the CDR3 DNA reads TGTGCCAGCAGTCAGGGTGACTACGAGCAGTACTTC. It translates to CASSQGDYEQYF.

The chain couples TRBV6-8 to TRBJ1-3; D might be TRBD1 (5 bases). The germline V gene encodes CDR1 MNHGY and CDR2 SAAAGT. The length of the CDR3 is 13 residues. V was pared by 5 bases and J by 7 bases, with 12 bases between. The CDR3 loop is CASSAQGRNTIYF. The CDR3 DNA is TGTGCCAGCAGTGCGCAGGGAAGGAACACCATATATTTT.

The DNA for the CDR3 is TGCGCCAGCAGCTTGGGAACAGGGTCTGGAAACACCATATATTTT. This gives the protein CASSLGTGSGNTIYF. J is TRBJ1-3 and V is TRBV5-1; possibly TRBD1 for D (6 bases). The CDR3 runs 15 residues. With 0 bases removed from V and 1 base from J, the gap between germline ends came to 8 bases. The germline CDR1 and CDR2 sequences are SGHRS and YFSETQ. The whole variable domain, filled in from reference TRBV5-1 and TRBJ1-3, reads KAGVTQTPRYLIKTRGQQVTLSCSPISGHRSVSWYQQTPGQGLQFLFEYFSETQRNKGNFPGRFSGRQFSNSRSEMNVSTLELGDSALYLCASSLGTGSGNTIYFGEGSWLTVV.